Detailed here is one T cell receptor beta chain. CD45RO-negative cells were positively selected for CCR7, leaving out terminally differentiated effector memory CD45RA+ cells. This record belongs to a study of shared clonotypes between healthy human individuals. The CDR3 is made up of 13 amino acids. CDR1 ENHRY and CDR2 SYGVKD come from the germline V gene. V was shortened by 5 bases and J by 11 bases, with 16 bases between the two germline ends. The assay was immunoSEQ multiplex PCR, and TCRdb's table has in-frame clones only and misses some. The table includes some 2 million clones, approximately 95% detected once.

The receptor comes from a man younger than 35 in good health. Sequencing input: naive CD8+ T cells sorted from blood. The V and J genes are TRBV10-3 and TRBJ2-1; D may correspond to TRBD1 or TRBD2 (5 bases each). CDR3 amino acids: CAISLSGTEQQFF. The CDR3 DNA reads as TGTGCCATCAGTCTATCCGGGACGGAACAGCAGTTCTTC.